Below are 10 T cell receptor beta chains sequenced from a single sample in a study of blood T cell repertoires in COVID-19. Profiled with immunoSEQ multiplex PCR; TCRdb holds only in-frame clones, not every one. The sample holds 250,000 to 300,000 clones, around nine tenths seen once. Sequenced sample: peripheral blood. The receptor source for this set is a man between 35 and 55 years old with acute or convalescent COVID-19.

This chain links TRBV6-6 with TRBJ1-4; D ambiguous. The CDR3 length is 13 residues. Germline CDR1 MNHNY, CDR2 SVGAGI (reference sequence). V was shortened by 0 bases and J by 8 bases, with 7 bases between the two germline ends. The CDR3 DNA reads TGTGCCAGCAGTTACTCGAGGATCGAAAAACTGTTTTTT. It yields the protein CASSYSRIEKLFF.

The V and J genes are TRBV15 and TRBJ1-2, with D maybe TRBD1 (6 bases). The CDR3 sequence is 13 residues long. Trimming stripped 3 bases from V and 9 bases from J, with 14 bases between. Germline values: CDR1 LNHNV, CDR2 YYDKDF (reference sequence). CDR3 region: CATSSPRGGRYTF. As DNA, the CDR3 is TGTGCCACCAGCAGTCCCCGGGGGGGCCGCTACACCTTC.

The chain uses TRBV5-1 and TRBJ2-1, with D possibly matching TRBD1 (6 bases). The CDR3 runs 16 residues. CDR1 and CDR2 from the germline V gene are SGHRS and YFSETQ. Trimming shortened V by 6 bases and J by 2 bases, and 18 bases separated the two germline ends. For the CDR3, the DNA is TGCGCCAGCACCCCGGAGGCGCAGGGGCCCTACAATGAGCAGTTCTTC. Translation gives CASTPEAQGPYNEQFF.

The chain combines TRBV7-6 with TRBJ1-6; TRBD1 matches at 12 bases. The ends lost 5 bases at V and 7 bases at J; junction bases unmatched: 3. The CDR3 contains 15 residues. Germline CDR1 SGHVS, CDR2 FNYEAQ. CDR3 sequence: CASSRDRGRNSPLHF. The CDR3 DNA sequence: TGTGCCAGCAGCCGGGACAGGGGGCGAAATTCACCCCTCCACTTT.

The V and J genes are TRBV15 and TRBJ1-2; TRBD1 matches 8 bases. J lost 4 bases, V lost 5 bases, and 9 bases had no gene match. This CDR3 has 15 amino acids. Germline CDR1 reads LNHNV; CDR2 reads YYDKDF (reference sequence). The CDR3 sequence: CATSPRTGNLYGYTF. The CDR3 nucleotides are TGTGCCACCAGCCCCCGGACAGGGAACCTCTATGGCTACACCTTC.

The chain links TRBV3-1 (or the pseudogene TRBV3-2) to TRBJ2-7; TRBD2 agrees at 7 bases. J lost 3 bases, V lost 4 bases, and 12 bases had no gene match. The CDR3 extends over 16 amino acids. CDR1 is LGHDT, CDR2 YNNKEL, per germline (reference sequence). This CDR3 reads CASSLYREGFYYEQYF. In DNA, the CDR3 is TGTGCCAGCAGCCTTTATAGGGAGGGGTTTTACTACGAGCAGTACTTC.

The V call is TRBV9, the J call TRBJ1-1, with TRBD1 as a possible D gene (6 bases). Trimming left V 3 bases short and J 7 bases short, with 13 bases between. There are 13 residues in the CDR3. Germline CDR1 and CDR2: SGDLS and YYNGEE. DNA of the CDR3: TGTGCCAGCAGCGCACGGACAGACGATGAAGCTTTCTTT. This codes for CASSARTDDEAFF.

This rearrangement joins TRBV5-1 to TRBJ2-7; TRBD2 agrees at 7 bases. The V gene's germline CDR1 is SGHRS and CDR2 YFSETQ. CDR3 length: 15 residues. Trimming at V came to 0 bases and at J to 4 bases, leaving 7 bases not matched to a gene. The CDR3 here is CASSLAAGDFYEQYF. CDR3 in DNA: TGCGCCAGCAGCTTGGCGGCGGGGGACTTTTACGAGCAGTACTTC.

As concerns this clone: Germline is not matched at one junction end, which may reflect a read error. The genes are TRBV24-1 and TRBJ1-3; the D gene is possibly TRBD1 (5 bases). The CDR3 totals 13 residues. CDR1 and CDR2 (germline): KGHDR, SFDVKD. This CDR3 reads CAARASCGNTIYF. The CDR3 region has the DNA TGTGCCGCCAGGGCATCCTGTGGAAACACCATATATTTT.

Of note for this clone: The same CDR3 can be traced to other DNA sequences in this sample. V gene TRBV9 combines with J gene TRBJ2-1, with 10 nucleotides matching TRBD2. Germline V gene lookup returns CDR1 SGDLS and CDR2 YYNGEE. With 4 bases clipped from V and 2 bases from J, the junction kept 3 bases outside the gene matches. This CDR3 is built from 15 residues. The CDR3: CASSLSGGAYNEQFF. CDR3 in DNA: TGTGCCAGCAGCTTGAGCGGGGGGGCCTACAATGAGCAGTTCTTC.